Detailed here is one T cell receptor (beta chain). Antigen unknown. The record originates from a study of T-cell memory formation after mild COVID-19. Study-level background: The two donors had largely donor-specific TCR clusters.

The authors produced TCR alpha and TCR beta cDNA libraries with sample barcodes and UMIs by 5'RACE using constant-segment primers. In TCRdb, the 5' RACE reads were re-called with MiXCR into one record per CDR3 protein. The sample records tens of thousands of distinct CDR3 sequences, around an eighth being singletons. General study findings and limits: Contracting clones localized mainly to CM and EM when CD4+ and mainly to EMRA when CD8+. Contracting clones, day 15 to 85, had balanced CD4/CD8, and later expanders favored CD4+.

V was cut by 1 base and J by 6 bases, with 10 bases left in between. The CDR3 length is 13 residues. Looked up from germline, CDR1 is MNHEY and CDR2 is SVGEGT. The source is an adult woman who had mild COVID-19 (a few samples of this study predate the infection). Cell type and time point are not known. J is TRBJ2-7 and V is TRBV6-2 or TRBV6-3, with TRBD2 as a possible D gene (5 bases). The specimen was PBMCs or a T cell subset sorted from them (not recorded which). CDR3 coding DNA: TGTGCCAGCAGTTACTACGGCGGAGGCGAGCAGTACTTC. Protein: CASSYYGGGEQYF.